This T cell receptor (beta chain) was sequenced during a study of OX40 agonist ivuxolimab in advanced cancers. The method was immunoSEQ multiplex PCR; TCRdb's version includes in-frame clones alone and lacks a portion of them. The repertoire holds more than 45,000 clones, roughly 90% seen once, with 6.5% to 9% in the top ten. Unmatched junction bases numbered 6, after V lost 5 bases and J lost 5 bases. Germline-derived CDR1 and CDR2 are SGHTA and FQGNSA. This CDR3 is built from 15 residues. V gene TRBV7-2 combines with J gene TRBJ2-5, with TRBD1 identical over 12 bases. This clonotype was obtained from an adult with an advanced solid tumor such as melanoma, head and neck, liver or kidney cancer. Sequenced material: CD4+ or CD8+ T cells sorted from blood, taken in a trial of the OX40 agonist ivuxolimab. The CDR3 DNA follows: TGTGCCAGCAGCCGCGGGACAGGGGGCCGGGAGACCCAGTACTTC. It translates to CASSRGTGGRETQYF.